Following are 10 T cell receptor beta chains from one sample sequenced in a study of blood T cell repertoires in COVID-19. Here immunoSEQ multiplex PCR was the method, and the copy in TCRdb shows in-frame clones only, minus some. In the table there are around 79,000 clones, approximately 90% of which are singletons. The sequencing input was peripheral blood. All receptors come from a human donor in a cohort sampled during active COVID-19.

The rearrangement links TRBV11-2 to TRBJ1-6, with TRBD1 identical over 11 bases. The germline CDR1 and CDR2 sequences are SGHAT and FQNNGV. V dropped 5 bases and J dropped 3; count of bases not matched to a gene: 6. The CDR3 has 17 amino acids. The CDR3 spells CASSPGQGASYNSPLHF. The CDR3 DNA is TGTGCCAGCAGCCCCGGACAGGGGGCCAGCTATAATTCACCCCTCCACTTT.

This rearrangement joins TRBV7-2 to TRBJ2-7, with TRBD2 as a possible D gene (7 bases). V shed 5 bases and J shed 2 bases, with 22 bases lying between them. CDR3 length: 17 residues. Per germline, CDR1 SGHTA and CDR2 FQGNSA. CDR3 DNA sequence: TGTGCCAGCAGCCTTTCCGCGGGGGCCGCCACCCCCTACGAGCAGTACTTC. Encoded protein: CASSLSAGAATPYEQYF.

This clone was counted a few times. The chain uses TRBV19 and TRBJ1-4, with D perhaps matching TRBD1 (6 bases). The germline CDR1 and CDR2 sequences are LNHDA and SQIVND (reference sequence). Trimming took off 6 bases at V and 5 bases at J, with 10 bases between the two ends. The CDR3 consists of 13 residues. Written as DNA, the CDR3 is TGTGCCAGTAGAGGGCAGGGGAATGAAAAACTGTTTTTT. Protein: CASRGQGNEKLFF.

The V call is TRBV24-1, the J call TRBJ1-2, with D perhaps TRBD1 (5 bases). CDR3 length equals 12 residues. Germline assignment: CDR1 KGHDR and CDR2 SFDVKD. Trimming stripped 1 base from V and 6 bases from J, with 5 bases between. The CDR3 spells CATSDFRDGYTF. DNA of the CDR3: TGTGCCACCAGTGATTTCAGGGATGGCTACACCTTC.

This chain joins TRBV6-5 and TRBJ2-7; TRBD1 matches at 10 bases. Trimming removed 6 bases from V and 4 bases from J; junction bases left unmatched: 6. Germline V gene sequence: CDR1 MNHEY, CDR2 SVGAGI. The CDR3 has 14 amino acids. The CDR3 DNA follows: TGTGCCAGCAGCCCGACAGGGGGCTTGTACGAGCAGTACTTC. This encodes CASSPTGGLYEQYF.

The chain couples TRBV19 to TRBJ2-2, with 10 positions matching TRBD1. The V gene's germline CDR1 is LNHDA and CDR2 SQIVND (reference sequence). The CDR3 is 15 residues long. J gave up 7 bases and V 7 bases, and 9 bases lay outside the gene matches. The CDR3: CASTPGQGKYGELFF. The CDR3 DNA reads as TGTGCCAGTACTCCGGGACAGGGGAAGTACGGGGAGCTGTTTTTT. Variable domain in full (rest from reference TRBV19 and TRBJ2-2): DGGITQSPKYLFRKEGQNVTLSCEQNLNHDAMYWYRQDPGQGLRLIYYSQIVNDFQKGDIAEGYSVSREKKESFPLTVTSAQKNPTAFYLCASTPGQGKYGELFFGEGSRLTVL.

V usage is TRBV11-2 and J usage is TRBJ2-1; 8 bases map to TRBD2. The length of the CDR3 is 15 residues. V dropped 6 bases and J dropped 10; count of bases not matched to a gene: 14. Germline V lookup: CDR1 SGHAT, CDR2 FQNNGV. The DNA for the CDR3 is TGTGCCAGCAGACAGACCTGGAAGCGGGGGAAAGAGCAGTTCTTC. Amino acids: CASRQTWKRGKEQFF.

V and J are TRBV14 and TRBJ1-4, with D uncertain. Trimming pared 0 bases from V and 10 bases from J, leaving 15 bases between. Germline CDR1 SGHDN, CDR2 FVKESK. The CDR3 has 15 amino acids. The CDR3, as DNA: TGTGCCAGCAGCCAAGAGAGCGGGGTCTCTTTAAAACTGTTTTTT. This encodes CASSQESGVSLKLFF.

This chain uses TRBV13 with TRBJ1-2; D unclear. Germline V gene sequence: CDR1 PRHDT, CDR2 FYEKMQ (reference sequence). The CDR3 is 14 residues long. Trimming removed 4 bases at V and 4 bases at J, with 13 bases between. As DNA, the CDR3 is TGTGCCAGCAGCTCGGGAACAGACCTCTATGGCTACACCTTC. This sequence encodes CASSSGTDLYGYTF.

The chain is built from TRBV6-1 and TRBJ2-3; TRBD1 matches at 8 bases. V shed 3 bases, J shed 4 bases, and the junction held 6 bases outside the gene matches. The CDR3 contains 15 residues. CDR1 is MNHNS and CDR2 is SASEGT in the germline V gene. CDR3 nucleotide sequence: TGTGCCAGCAGTGATGGACAGGGTGGGTCAGATACGCAGTATTTT. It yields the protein CASSDGQGGSDTQYF.